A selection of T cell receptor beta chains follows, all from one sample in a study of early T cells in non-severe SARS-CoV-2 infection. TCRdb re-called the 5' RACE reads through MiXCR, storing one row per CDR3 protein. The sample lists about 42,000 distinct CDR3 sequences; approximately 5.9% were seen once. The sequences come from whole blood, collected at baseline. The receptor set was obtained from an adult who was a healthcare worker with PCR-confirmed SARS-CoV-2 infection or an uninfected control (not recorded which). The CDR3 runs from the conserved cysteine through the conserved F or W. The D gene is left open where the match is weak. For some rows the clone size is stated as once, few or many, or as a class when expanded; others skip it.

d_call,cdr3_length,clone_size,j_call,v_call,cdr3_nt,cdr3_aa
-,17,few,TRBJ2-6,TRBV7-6,TGTGCCAGCAGGCCGGACACTACCTCATCTGGGGCCAACGTCCTGACTTTC,CASRPDTTSSGANVLTF
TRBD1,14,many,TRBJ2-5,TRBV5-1,TGCGCCAGTACCCCGACAGGGGTGCAAGAGACCCAGTACTTC,CASTPTGVQETQYF
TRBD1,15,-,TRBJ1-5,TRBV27,TGTGCCAGCAGTCCCCAGGGGGTCCCAGGTCAGCCCCAGCATTTT,CASSPQGVPGQPQHF
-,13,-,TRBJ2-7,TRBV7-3,TGTGCCAGCAGCTTAGAGGGGACCAACGAGCAGTACTTC,CASSLEGTNEQYF
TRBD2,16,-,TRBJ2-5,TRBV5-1,TGCGCCAGCAGCTTGCTAGCGGGGGGGCTTCTAGAGACCCAGTACTTC,CASSLLAGGLLETQYF
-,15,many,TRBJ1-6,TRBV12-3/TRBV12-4,TGTGCCAGCAGTATACGCTCAGGTTCCGATTCACCCCTCCACTTT,CASSIRSGSDSPLHF
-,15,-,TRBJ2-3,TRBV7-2,TGTGCCAGCAGCCCGCCGGGATCCAATACAGATACGCAGTATTTT,CASSPPGSNTDTQYF
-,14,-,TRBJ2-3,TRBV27,TGTGCCAGCACCCCTGAGCAGGGACCAGATACGCAGTATTTT,CASTPEQGPDTQYF
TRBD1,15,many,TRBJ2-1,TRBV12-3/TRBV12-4,TGTGCCAGCTGTAACAGGGGTGGCTACTACAATGAGCAGTTCTTC,CASCNRGGYYNEQFF
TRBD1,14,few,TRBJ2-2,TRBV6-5,TGTGCCAGCAGGGGGACAGGGTACACCGGGGAGCTGTTTTTT,CASRGTGYTGELFF
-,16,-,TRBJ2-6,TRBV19,TGTGCCAGTAGTCCCGCCGGGGGTGCTGGGGCCAACGTCCTGACTTTC,CASSPAGGAGANVLTF
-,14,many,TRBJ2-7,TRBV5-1,TGCGCCAGCAGCTTGGGAGGTGCCCGATTAGAGCAGTACTTC,CASSLGGARLEQYF
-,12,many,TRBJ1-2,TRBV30,TGTGCCTGGAGTTGGGGAGGCTATGGCTACACCTTC,CAWSWGGYGYTF
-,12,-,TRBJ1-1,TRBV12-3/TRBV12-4,TGTGCCAGCAGCCCCCGACAGCATGAAGCTTTCTTT,CASSPRQHEAFF
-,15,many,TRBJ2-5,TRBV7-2,TGTGCCAGCAGCTTAGAGGGGGGGTACCAAGAGACCCAGTACTTC,CASSLEGGYQETQYF
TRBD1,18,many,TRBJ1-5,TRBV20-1,TGCAGTGCTAGAGAAACCATGGGGGACAGGAGACAGTATCAGCCCCAGCATTTT,CSARETMGDRRQYQPQHF
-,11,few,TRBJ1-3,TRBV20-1,TGCAGTGCCCGCGAGTTGAACACCATATATTTT,CSARELNTIYF
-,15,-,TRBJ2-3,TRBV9,TGTGCCAGCAGCGTAGGACTCGCTAGCACAGATACGCAGTATTTT,CASSVGLASTDTQYF
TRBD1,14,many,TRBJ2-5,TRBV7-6,TGTGCCAGCAGCGACGGACAGGGACAAGAGACCCAGTACTTC,CASSDGQGQETQYF
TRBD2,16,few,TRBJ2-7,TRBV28,TGTGCCAGCAGTTGGCTAGCGGGGGGCCTAAGGTACGAGCAGTACTTC,CASSWLAGGLRYEQYF
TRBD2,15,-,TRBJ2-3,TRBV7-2,TGTGCCAGCAGTTTTAGCGGGGGGAGCACAGATACGCAGTATTTT,CASSFSGGSTDTQYF
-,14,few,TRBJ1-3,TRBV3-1,TGTGCCAGCAGCCAAGGGACAGCTGGAAACACCATATATTTT,CASSQGTAGNTIYF
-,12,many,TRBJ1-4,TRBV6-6,TGTGCCAGCAGTTACGCGTCTGAAAAACTGTTTTTT,CASSYASEKLFF
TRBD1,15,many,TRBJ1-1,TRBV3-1,TGTGCCAGCAGCAGACGGGACAGCGGTAACACTGAAGCTTTCTTT,CASSRRDSGNTEAFF
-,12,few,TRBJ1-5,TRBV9,TGTGCCAGCAGCGTAGGAGATCAGCCCCAGCATTTT,CASSVGDQPQHF
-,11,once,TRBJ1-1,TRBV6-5,TGTGCCAGCAGTGGTCCCACTGAAGCTTTCTTT,CASSGPTEAFF
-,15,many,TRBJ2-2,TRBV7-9,TGTGCCAGCAGCTTAAGGGCTTCGAACACCGGGGAGCTGTTTTTT,CASSLRASNTGELFF
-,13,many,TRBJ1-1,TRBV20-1,TGCAGTGCTAGAGTTGGGAGAAACACTGAAGCTTTCTTT,CSARVGRNTEAFF
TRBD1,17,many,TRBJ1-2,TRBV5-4,TGTGCCAGCAGCTCACTGGGACAGGGGGCGGGTGAATATGGCTACACCTTC,CASSSLGQGAGEYGYTF
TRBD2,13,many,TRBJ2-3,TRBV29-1,TGCAGCGTTGGAGGCGGGGGGGCCAATACGCAGTATTTT,CSVGGGGANTQYF
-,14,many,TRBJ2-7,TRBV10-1,TGCGCCAGCAGTGCCGGGACATCCTCCTACGAGCAGTACTTC,CASSAGTSSYEQYF
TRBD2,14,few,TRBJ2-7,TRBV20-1,TGCAGTGCCTCCCACCCAGCGGGGTCCTACGAGCAGTACTTC,CSASHPAGSYEQYF